This T cell receptor (beta chain) is drawn from a study of blood T cell repertoires in COVID-19 (TCRdb year 2020). For the wider study: Samples from collaborators originated in the United States, Italy and Spain and spanned both the acute and convalescent phases of COVID-19. The prospective study material was composed of cDNA or gDNA derived from T cells, B-cell-depleted T cells, or PBMCs. Subjects who had been exposed to COVID-19, were actively infected with it, or had recovered from it provided the deeply sampled blood TCRbeta repertoires that made up the dataset. The repertoires were released in a freely available public database meant as a resource for research on the immune response to SARS-CoV-2. The samples were drawn from the first 160 participants of the ongoing ImmuneRACE study and from more than 1,000 subjects provided by 6 global collaborators. Nearly every sample came with metadata listing a de-identified subject ID, COVID-19 status, age in years and sex. Where available, HLA class I and class II types were taken from metadata supplied by the sample provider and were not determined by assay-based typing. Here is what the overall study found, with its caveats: Clinical and demographic metadata were provided uncurated, with the amount varying by source and participant.

For this clone: Its antigen remains unidentified. No much larger clonotype is one base removed from it; base qualities were not supplied.

Trimming at the junction amounts to 1 base on V and 1 base on J, and the germline ends lie 6 bases apart. The germline V gene (reference sequence) gives CDR1 as SEHNR and CDR2 as FQNEAQ. Spanning cysteine to phenylalanine, the CDR3 consists of 14 amino acids. Kept here is only the CDR3 DNA, which spans 42 bases and is read in frame from base 1. TCRbeta CDR3 regions were amplified from genomic DNA by means of the immunoSEQ Assay, a bias-controlled multiplex PCR. The authors' pipeline ran thus. The number of nucleated cells in each sample was estimated from the amplification of reference gene primers within the assay. To quantify the absolute abundance of each unique TCRbeta CDR3 rearrangement, sequence reads were collapsed and filtered. For each sample, productive Simpson clonality was calculated by taking the square root of Simpson's diversity index across productive rearrangements. The table was pulled from immuneACCESS by TCRdb, which kept in-frame rearrangements only. Such tables lose some clones; where checked, under half of the loss comes from unresolved V genes, and the rest has no known cause. V and J calls and clone size are copied from that table; D and trimming were computed from the DNA. This sample lists some 260,000 clones; around 90% were detected once. The ten largest make up about 1.9% of the sample.

Enrolling through a virtual design, the prospective study's participants ranged in age from roughly 18 to 90 years and lived across roughly 24 United States geographic areas. In the prospective study, cohorts were assigned on the basis of participant-reported clinical history obtained from a screening survey and a study questionnaire. ImmuneRACE Cohort 3 recovered participants were defined by two consecutive negative NP/OP PCR tests, healthcare professional clearance, or symptom resolution. In the prospective study, mobile phlebotomists collected whole blood, serum and a nasopharyngeal or oropharyngeal swab from each participant. Participants in the prospective study had the option to provide additional blood draws and questionnaires over a roughly two-month period. Before DNA extraction, blood samples from the prospective study were shipped at room temperature or frozen.

The TCR sequence derives from a woman in her late teens or twenties who had recovered from COVID-19. The chain is assembled from TRBV7-9 and TRBJ2-3, with a tentative D gene TRBD2 over 5 matching bases. Sequenced sample: PBMCs or T cells enriched from blood (not recorded which). The sequenced DNA: TGTGCCAGCAGCTTAGACGGGGGCACAGATACGCAGTATTTT. This yields the protein CASSLDGGTDTQYF.